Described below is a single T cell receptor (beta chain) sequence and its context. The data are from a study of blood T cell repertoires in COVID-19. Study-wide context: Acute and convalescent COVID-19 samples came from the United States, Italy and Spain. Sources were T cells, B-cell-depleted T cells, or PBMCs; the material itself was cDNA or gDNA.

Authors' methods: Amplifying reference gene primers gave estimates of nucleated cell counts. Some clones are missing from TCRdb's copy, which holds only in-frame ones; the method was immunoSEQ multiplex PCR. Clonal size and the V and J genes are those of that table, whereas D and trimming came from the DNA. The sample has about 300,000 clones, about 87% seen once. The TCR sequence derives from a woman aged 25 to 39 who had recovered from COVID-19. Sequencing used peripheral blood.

Written as DNA, the CDR3 is TGTGCCAGCTCACCCAATGGCCCCTCCTATGGCTACACCTTC. Encoded protein: CASSPNGPSYGYTF. The rearrangement uses TRBV18 and TRBJ1-2, with no clear D. The CDR3 totals 14 residues. The germline V gene encodes CDR1 KGHSH and CDR2 LQKENI. V was trimmed by 3 bases and J by 4 bases, leaving 12 bases between them.